These 20 T cell receptor beta chains came from one sample sequenced in a study of response to subunit inactivated influenza vaccine. TCRdb reanalysed the RT-PCR reads using MiXCR and keeps one entry per CDR3 protein. The table shows 430,000 or so distinct CDR3 sequences, with 10% to 11% occurring only once. Specimen: PBMCs from blood, collected 40 to 50 days after vaccination. The receptors here all came from a man aged 50-60 years who received an inactivated influenza vaccine.

This clonotype has a count of ten or more. The chain has TRBV18 and TRBJ2-3, with no clear D. V dropped 2 bases and J dropped 5 bases, with 8 bases sitting between them. The V gene's germline CDR1 is KGHSH and CDR2 LQKENI. The CDR3 spans 13 residues. In DNA, the CDR3 is TGTGCCAGCTCACCATTTGAGCTAGATACGCAGTATTTT. Protein: CASSPFELDTQYF.

The CDR3 nucleotides read TGTGCCAGCAGCCAAGCCCGTCGGGTCATTGTTGGAAACACCATATATTTT. As protein: CASSQARRVIVGNTIYF. The rearrangement joins TRBV14 to TRBJ1-3, with D hard to call. CDR3 length equals 17 residues. Germline V gene sequence: CDR1 SGHDN, CDR2 FVKESK. Trimming left V 1 base short and J 3 bases short, with 16 bases between.

The chain joins TRBV3-1 to TRBJ1-6; D is unresolved. Germline V CDR1 and CDR2: LGHDT, YNNKEL (reference sequence). The V end lost 3 bases, the J end lost 10 bases, and 13 bases lay between the germline ends. The CDR3 length is 14 residues. CDR3 nucleotides: TGTGCCAGCAGCCAGACGGGTAGAGTGTCACCCCTCCACTTT. Encoded protein: CASSQTGRVSPLHF.

The chain employs TRBV24-1 and TRBJ2-1; 10 nucleotides match TRBD2. The trim removed 6 bases at V and 4 bases at J, leaving 11 bases unmatched. CDR1 KGHDR and CDR2 SFDVKD come from the germline V gene. CDR3 length: 17 amino acids. CDR3 nucleotide sequence: TGTGCCACCAGTAACATGGGAGGGACTAGCGAGTACAATGAGCAGTTCTTC. It yields the protein CATSNMGGTSEYNEQFF.

The chain joins TRBV5-1 to TRBJ2-1, with D tentatively TRBD1 (5 bases). The CDR3 covers 16 residues. CDR1 is SGHRS, CDR2 YFSETQ, per germline. Trimming pared 4 bases from V and 6 bases from J, leaving 20 bases between. The DNA of the CDR3 is TGCGCCAGCAGCCCCTCTACAGGCCTCGGCGGCAATGAGCAGTTCTTC. Its translation is CASSPSTGLGGNEQFF.

DNA for the CDR3: TGCAGTGCTAGCTCAGCGCAGGGGGCGCGCGAGCAGTACTTC. This translates into CSASSAQGAREQYF. This chain joins TRBV20-1 and TRBJ2-7; TRBD1 agrees at 8 bases. Germline V gives CDR1 DFQATT, CDR2 SNEGSKA (reference sequence). J lost 6 bases, V lost 3 bases, and 10 bases had no gene match. There are 14 residues in the CDR3.

Ten or more counts support this clonotype. The chain links TRBV27 to TRBJ2-7, with D tentatively TRBD1 (6 bases). Looked up from germline, CDR1 is MNHEY and CDR2 is SMNVEV (reference sequence). The CDR3 extends over 14 amino acids. With 8 bases removed from V and 3 bases from J, the gap between germline ends came to 17 bases. The DNA of the CDR3 is TGTGCCAGCGGGCAGGGGTCCCCAGGCTACGAGCAGTACTTC. Encoded protein: CASGQGSPGYEQYF.

A few counts support this clonotype. V gene TRBV4-2 combines with J gene TRBJ2-6; TRBD1 matches 8 bases. J lost 2 bases, V lost 0 bases, and 12 bases had no gene match. In germline, CDR1 is LGHNA, CDR2 YNFKEQ. The CDR3 consists of 20 residues. The CDR3 DNA reads as TGTGCCAGCAGCCAAGAAGTGGTTTCGAACAGGGGGACTGGGGCCAACGTCCTGACTTTC. Translated: CASSQEVVSNRGTGANVLTF.

This clonotype was counted at least ten times. The chain couples TRBV27 to TRBJ2-7, with D possibly TRBD2 on 6 matching bases. The CDR3 loop spans 17 amino acids. Trimming took 0 bases from V and 2 from J, leaving 17 bases between them. Germline CDR1 and CDR2: MNHEY and SMNVEV (reference sequence). Here the CDR3 DNA reads TGTGCCAGCAGTTTATCGTCGTGGCCGGGACTGACCTACGAGCAGTACTTC. Translation gives CASSLSSWPGLTYEQYF.

J is TRBJ2-7 and V is TRBV12-3 or TRBV12-4, with D uncertain. The CDR3 is made up of 9 amino acids. V lost 11 bases and J 7 bases, leaving 9 bases between the germline ends. CDR3: CAAANEQYF. The CDR3 DNA reads TGTGCCGCCGCAAATGAGCAGTACTTC.

The V call is TRBV4-3, the J call TRBJ2-1; no definite D call. This CDR3 is built from 17 residues. Germline CDR1 and CDR2: LGHNA and YSLEER. Trimming removed 0 bases at V and 6 bases at J, with 18 bases between. CDR3 coding DNA: TGCGCCAGCAGCCAAGAGGGGTACTCACCCTCCGGCAATGAGCAGTTCTTC. Protein: CASSQEGYSPSGNEQFF.

This clonotype was counted a few times. The rearrangement joins TRBV28 to TRBJ1-2; 7 bases line up with TRBD1. V shed 4 bases, J shed 7 bases, and the junction held 6 bases outside the gene matches. There are 13 residues in the CDR3. The germline CDR1 and CDR2 sequences are MDHEN and SYDVKM. CDR3 amino acids: CASSSQGRGGYTF. Written as DNA, the CDR3 is TGTGCCAGCAGTTCACAGGGGCGGGGTGGCTACACCTTC.

This clonotype was recorded a few times. The genes are TRBV9 and TRBJ2-5; TRBD2 aligns across 7 bases. The CDR3 runs to 15 residues. J gave up 2 bases and V 0 bases, and 4 bases lay outside the gene matches. CDR1 is SGDLS and CDR2 is YYNGEE in the germline V gene. CDR3 sequence: CASSVVLGGQETQYF. The CDR3 DNA reads as TGTGCCAGCAGCGTAGTGTTGGGGGGGCAAGAGACCCAGTACTTC.

This clonotype was observed at least ten times. The V call is TRBV10-3, the J call TRBJ2-3; 9 bases map to TRBD1. The CDR3 has 13 residues. Germline lookup yields CDR1 ENHRY and CDR2 SYGVKD. Losses at the gene ends were 10 bases for V and 2 bases for J; bases not matched to a gene: 4. CDR3: CASGQGLTDTQYF. CDR3 bases: TGTGCCAGCGGACAGGGGCTCACAGATACGCAGTATTTT.

This clonotype has a handful of counts. The chain uses TRBV12-3 or TRBV12-4 and TRBJ1-4, with D tentatively TRBD1 (5 bases). The CDR3 length is 13 residues. V was pared by 6 bases and J by 11 bases, with 16 bases between. CDR3 in DNA: TGTGCCAGCAGCGCCATGGGGACGGGTAAACTGTTTTTT. Encoded protein: CASSAMGTGKLFF.

The chain couples TRBV12-3 or TRBV12-4 to TRBJ2-1; D uncertain. Between the trimmed V and J ends, which lost 1 base and 8 bases, there was a span of 9 bases. This CDR3 contains 13 residues. CDR3 DNA: TGTGCCAGCAGTTTAGGGGTAGCCCATGAGCAGTTCTTC. This translates into CASSLGVAHEQFF.

This clonotype has only a few counts. This rearrangement joins TRBV20-1 to TRBJ1-1, with 8 bases matching TRBD1. The ends lost 0 bases at V and 7 bases at J; junction bases unmatched: 19. The V gene's germline CDR1 is DFQATT and CDR2 SNEGSKA (reference sequence). The CDR3 covers 18 residues. The CDR3 DNA follows: TGCAGTGCTAGAGATATTAGGAAAGGCAGGGGGCTAAGGAGTGAAGCTTTCTTT. This gives the protein CSARDIRKGRGLRSEAFF.

V is TRBV10-3 and J is TRBJ2-3; D gene unclear. CDR3 size: 15 residues. The V gene's germline CDR1 is ENHRY and CDR2 SYGVKD. Trimming removed 6 bases at V and 0 bases at J, with 13 bases between. The CDR3 nucleotides are TGTGCCATCAGCCCCGCGGACGGGAGCACAGATACGCAGTATTTT. It yields the protein CAISPADGSTDTQYF.

V usage is TRBV6-6 and J usage is TRBJ1-1; D is undetermined. The CDR3 has 13 amino acids. The germline gives CDR1 MNHNY, CDR2 SVGAGI (reference sequence). The V end lost 4 bases, the J end lost 0 bases, and 6 bases lay between the germline ends. The CDR3 reads CASSSEMNTEAFF. The CDR3 DNA sequence: TGTGCCAGCAGTTCTGAAATGAACACTGAAGCTTTCTTT.

The V gene is TRBV21-1, the J gene TRBJ2-3; the D segment call TRBD1 is taken from the table without a DNA check. TRBV21-1 represents a pseudogene. CDR3 length equals 16 residues. The CDR3 loop reads CASRDSGTRWSDTQYF. For the CDR3, the DNA is TGTGCCAGCAGGGATTCCGGGACCCGTTGGTCAGATACGCAGTATTTT.